These T cell receptor beta chains were read from a single sample in a study of long-term antiretroviral therapy in people with HIV. TCRdb keeps only in-frame clones here, not all; method: immunoSEQ multiplex PCR. Here the sample spans approximately 36,000 clones, over 75% being singletons. This specimen was unsorted PBMCs, taken 0.6 years after starting antiretroviral therapy. The receptors shown here come from a man aged 18 to 29 with HIV. Each CDR3 is given with its conserved first and last residue. The listing skips clone size in some rows; elsewhere it reads once, few, many or a size class.

clone_size j_call v_call cdr3_aa
- TRBJ1-1 TRBV7-9 CASTLGLNTEAFF
- TRBJ2-3 TRBV9 CASSVVGGADTQYF
- TRBJ1-1 TRBV30 CAWNALGRAGFTEAFF
few TRBJ1-1 TRBV6-4 CASSLGMNTEAFF
once TRBJ2-7 TRBV28 CASSPRTSGYEQYF
- TRBJ2-3 TRBV29-1 CSAATGFGRKVADTQYF
- TRBJ1-5 TRBV21-1 CASSNGNQPQHF
- TRBJ1-1 TRBV29-1 CSVSKNLNTEAFF
- TRBJ2-1 TRBV4-2 CASSREGSSSYNEQFF
- TRBJ1-1 TRBV6-6 CASSVRGTEAFF
- TRBJ2-7 TRBV11-2 CASSLVSGFGYEQYF
medium-sized TRBJ2-2 TRBV2 CAIPLGNFGELFF
- TRBJ1-4 TRBV9 CASSVATGRDEKLFF
- TRBJ1-1 TRBV6-5 CASSYRATGGTEAFF
- TRBJ1-1 TRBV5-6 CASSPRTTRATEAFF
- TRBJ2-2 TRBV7-9 CASRAPGLANTGELFF
- TRBJ1-5 TRBV29-1 CSAGAGGGQPQHF
- TRBJ2-7 TRBV4-1 CASSQGGTYEQYF
- TRBJ2-7 TRBV10-3 CAIGGRTGSSEQYF
- TRBJ2-3 TRBV5-1 CASSLAGTGTDTQYF
- TRBJ1-5 TRBV28 CASGTDRDSAQPQHF
- TRBJ1-2 TRBV28 CASSLPGGGLYGYTF
- TRBJ1-5 TRBV7-8 CASSGGQGAGQPQHF
- TRBJ2-7 TRBV6-6 CASIAGTGGALQYF
- TRBJ1-1 TRBV10-3 CAISESRPGNMNTEAFF
- TRBJ1-2 TRBV7-9 CASSQTGGAPGYTF
- TRBJ2-3 TRBV19 CASSIDGLETDTQYF
- TRBJ2-3 TRBV14 CASSPGTGVFGDTQYF
- TRBJ2-7 TRBV2 CASSGYEQYF
- TRBJ2-3 TRBV29-1 CSVISGAWGTDTQYF
once TRBJ2-5 TRBV5-4 CASSLRREETQYF
- TRBJ2-1 TRBV7-8 CASSLGAYPNEQFF
- TRBJ1-5 TRBV7-9 CASSLGQGPWQPQHF
- TRBJ2-5 TRBV15 CATSRGARTTGTQYF
- TRBJ2-7 TRBV6-1 CASSEFSLAGAEQYF
few TRBJ1-2 TRBV5-4 CASSEGQGSGVYGYTF
- TRBJ2-7 TRBV5-5 CASSLVQGANEQYF
- TRBJ2-7 TRBV4-1 CASSQLRGLAYEQYF
- TRBJ1-1 TRBV5-4 CASSLAGTGLAFF
- TRBJ1-2 TRBV5-4 CASSFIGTPYGYTF
- TRBJ1-4 TRBV5-1 CASSSGQWGEKLFF
- TRBJ2-7 TRBV28 CASRGQVYEQYF
- TRBJ1-1 TRBV7-2 CASSNRNTEAFF
once TRBJ2-2 TRBV25-1 CASSELAGASTRELFF
few TRBJ1-3 TRBV6-1 CASSARTDTLSGNTIYF
- TRBJ1-5 TRBV28 CASTQGAGSNQPQHF
few TRBJ2-7 TRBV7-8 CASSLGDSLLYEQYF
- TRBJ2-7 TRBV27 CASSFIQGVAGVYEQYF
- TRBJ2-3 TRBV28 CASGTSGTRGDTQYF
- TRBJ2-1 TRBV6-5 CASSKRDGYEQFF
- TRBJ2-6 TRBV7-2 CASSFTTGLSGANVLTF
few TRBJ2-7 TRBV19 CASSARPGQGSYEQYF
- TRBJ2-5 TRBV6-5 CASSYPGTGWETQYF
- TRBJ1-2 TRBV7-8 CASSATRTGRLNYGYTF
medium-sized TRBJ1-5 TRBV19 CASSIGLRGNQPQHF
- TRBJ1-2 TRBV5-4 CASRQGTADNYGYTF